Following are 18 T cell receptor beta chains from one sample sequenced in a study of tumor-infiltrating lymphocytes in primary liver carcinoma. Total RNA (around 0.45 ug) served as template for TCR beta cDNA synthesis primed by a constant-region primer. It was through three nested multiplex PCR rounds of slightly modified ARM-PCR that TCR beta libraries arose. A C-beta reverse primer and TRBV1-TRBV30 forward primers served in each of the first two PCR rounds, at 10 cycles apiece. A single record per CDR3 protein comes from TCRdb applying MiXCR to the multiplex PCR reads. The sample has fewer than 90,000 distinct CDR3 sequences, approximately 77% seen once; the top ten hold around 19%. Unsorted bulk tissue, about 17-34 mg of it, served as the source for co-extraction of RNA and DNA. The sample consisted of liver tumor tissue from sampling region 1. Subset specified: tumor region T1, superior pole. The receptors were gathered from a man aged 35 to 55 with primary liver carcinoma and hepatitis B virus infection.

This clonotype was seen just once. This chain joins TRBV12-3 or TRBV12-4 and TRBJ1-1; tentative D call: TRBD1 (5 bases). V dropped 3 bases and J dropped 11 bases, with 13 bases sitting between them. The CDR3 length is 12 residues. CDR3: CASSLGDREAFF. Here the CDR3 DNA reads TGTGCCAGCAGTTTGGGGGATAGGGAGGCTTTCTTT.

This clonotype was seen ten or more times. The CDR3 region has the DNA TGTGCCAGCAGTTCTGCGCAGGACAGTTCCTACGAGCAGTACTTC. Amino acid sequence: CASSSAQDSSYEQYF. The rearrangement joins TRBV28 to TRBJ2-7; perhaps TRBD1 as D (6 bases). Germline-derived CDR1 and CDR2 are MDHEN and SYDVKM. V was clipped by 4 bases and J by 1 base, with 14 bases between them. This CDR3 region has 15 residues.

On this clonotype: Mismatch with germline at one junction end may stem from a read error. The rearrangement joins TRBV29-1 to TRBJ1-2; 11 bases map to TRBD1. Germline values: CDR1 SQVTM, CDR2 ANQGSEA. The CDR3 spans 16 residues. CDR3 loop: CSVATLSDRGPKGYSF. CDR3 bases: TGCAGCGTCGCAACCCTATCGGACAGGGGGCCGAAAGGCTACTCCTTC.

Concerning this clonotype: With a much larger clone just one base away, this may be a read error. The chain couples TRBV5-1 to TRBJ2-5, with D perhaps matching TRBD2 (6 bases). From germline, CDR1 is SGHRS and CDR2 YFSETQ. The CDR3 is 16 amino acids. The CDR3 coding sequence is TGCTCCAGCAGCCCCCTCTTAGGCGGGACCCAAGAGACCCAGTACTTC. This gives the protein CSSSPLLGGTQETQYF.

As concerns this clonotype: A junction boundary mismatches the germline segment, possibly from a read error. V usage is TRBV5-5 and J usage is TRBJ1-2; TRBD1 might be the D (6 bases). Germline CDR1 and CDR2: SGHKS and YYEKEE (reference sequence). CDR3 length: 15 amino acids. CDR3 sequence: CARSTRTDFNYGYIF. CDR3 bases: TGTGCCCGCAGCACCCGGACAGATTTTAACTATGGCTACATCTTC.

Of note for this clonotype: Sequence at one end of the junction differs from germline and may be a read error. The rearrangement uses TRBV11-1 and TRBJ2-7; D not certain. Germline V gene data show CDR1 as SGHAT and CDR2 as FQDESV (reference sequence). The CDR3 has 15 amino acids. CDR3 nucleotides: TGTGCCAGCAGCATAGAATCAGGTGTCTCCTACGAGCAGCACTTC. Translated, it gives CASSIESGVSYEQHF.

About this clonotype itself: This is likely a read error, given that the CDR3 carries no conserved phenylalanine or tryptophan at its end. The CDR3 here is CASSSAQDSSYEQYI. DNA of the CDR3: TGTGCTAGCAGTTCTGCGCAGGACAGTTCCTACGAGCAGTACATC. The gene calls are TRBV28 and TRBJ2-7; a weak D match, TRBD1 (6 bases). The CDR3 runs to 15 residues. Germline V gives CDR1 MDHEN, CDR2 SYDVKM.

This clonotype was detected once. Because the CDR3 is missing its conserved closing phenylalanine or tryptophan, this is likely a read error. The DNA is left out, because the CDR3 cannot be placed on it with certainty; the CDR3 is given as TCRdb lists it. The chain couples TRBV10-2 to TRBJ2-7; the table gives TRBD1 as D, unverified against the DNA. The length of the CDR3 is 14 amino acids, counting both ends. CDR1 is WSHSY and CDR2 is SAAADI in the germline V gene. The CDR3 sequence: CAISGQGPPYEQCI.

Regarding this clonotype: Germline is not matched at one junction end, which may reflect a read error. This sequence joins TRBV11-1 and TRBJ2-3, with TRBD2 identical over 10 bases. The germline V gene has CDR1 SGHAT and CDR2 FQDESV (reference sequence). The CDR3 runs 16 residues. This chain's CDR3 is CASSEGLALSTDTQYF. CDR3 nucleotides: TGTGCTAGCAGCGAGGGACTAGCGCTTAGCACAGATACGCAGTATTTT.

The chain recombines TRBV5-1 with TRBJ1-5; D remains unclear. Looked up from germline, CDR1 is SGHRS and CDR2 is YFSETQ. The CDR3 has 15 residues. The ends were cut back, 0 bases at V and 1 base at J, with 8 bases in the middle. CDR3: CASSLAMDSNQPQHF. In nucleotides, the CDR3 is TGCGCCAGCAGCTTGGCCATGGACAGCAATCAGCCCCAGCATTTT.

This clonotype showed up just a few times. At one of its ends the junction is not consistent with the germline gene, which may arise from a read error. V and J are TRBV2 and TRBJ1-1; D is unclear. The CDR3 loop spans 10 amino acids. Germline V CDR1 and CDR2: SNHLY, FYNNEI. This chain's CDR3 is CAGSATEAFF. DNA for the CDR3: TGTGCCGGCAGTGCCACTGAAGCTTTCTTT.

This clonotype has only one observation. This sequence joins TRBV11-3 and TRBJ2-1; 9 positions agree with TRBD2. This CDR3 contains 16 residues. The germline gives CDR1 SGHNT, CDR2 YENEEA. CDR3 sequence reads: CASCLSGTSWRGEQFF. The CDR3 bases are TGTGCAAGCTGCTTATCAGGGACTAGCTGGAGAGGTGAGCAGTTCTTC.

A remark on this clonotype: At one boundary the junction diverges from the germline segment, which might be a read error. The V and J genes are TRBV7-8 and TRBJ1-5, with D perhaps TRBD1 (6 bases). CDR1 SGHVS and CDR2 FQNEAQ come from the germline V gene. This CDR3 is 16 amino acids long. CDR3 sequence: CAISLAHPGVGQPQHF. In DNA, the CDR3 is TGTGCCATCAGCTTAGCCCATCCAGGGGTCGGTCAGCCCCAGCATTTT.

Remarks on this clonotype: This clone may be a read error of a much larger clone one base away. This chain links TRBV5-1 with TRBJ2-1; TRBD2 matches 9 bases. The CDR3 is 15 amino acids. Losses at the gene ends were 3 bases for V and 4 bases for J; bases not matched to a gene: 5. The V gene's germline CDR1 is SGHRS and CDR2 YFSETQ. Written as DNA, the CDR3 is TGCGCCAGCAGCTCCGCGGGAGGGTTATACAATGAGCAGTTCTTC. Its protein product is CASSSAGGLYNEQFF.

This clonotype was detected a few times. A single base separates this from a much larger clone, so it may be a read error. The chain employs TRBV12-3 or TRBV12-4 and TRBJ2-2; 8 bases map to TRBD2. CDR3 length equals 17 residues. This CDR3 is CASTQTSAPGSTGELLF. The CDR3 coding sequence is TGTGCCAGCACCCAGACTAGCGCCCCAGGTAGCACCGGGGAGCTGCTTTTT.

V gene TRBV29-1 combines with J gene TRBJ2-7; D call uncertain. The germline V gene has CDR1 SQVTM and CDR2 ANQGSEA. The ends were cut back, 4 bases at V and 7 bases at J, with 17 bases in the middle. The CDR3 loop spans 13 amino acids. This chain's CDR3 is CSVGSSASQEQYF. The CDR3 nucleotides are TGCAGCGTTGGAAGTAGTGCGTCCCAAGAGCAGTACTTC.

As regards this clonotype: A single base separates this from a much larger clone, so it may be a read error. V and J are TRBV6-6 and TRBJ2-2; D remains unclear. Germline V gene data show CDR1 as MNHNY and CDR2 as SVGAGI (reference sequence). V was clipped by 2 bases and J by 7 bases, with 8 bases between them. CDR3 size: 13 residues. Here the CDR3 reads CASSYRAIGELFF. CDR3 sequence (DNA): TGTGCCAGCAGTTACCGAGCAATCGGGGAGCTGTTTTTT.

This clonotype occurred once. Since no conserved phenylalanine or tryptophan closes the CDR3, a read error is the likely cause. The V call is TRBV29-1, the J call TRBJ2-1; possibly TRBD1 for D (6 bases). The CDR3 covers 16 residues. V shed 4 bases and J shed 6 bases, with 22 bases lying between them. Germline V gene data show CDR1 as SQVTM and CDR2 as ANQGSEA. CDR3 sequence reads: CSVGGPTSDVGNEQFS. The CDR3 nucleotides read TGCAGCGTTGGGGGGCCCACCAGTGATGTGGGCAATGAGCAGTTCTCC.